The rows below give T cell receptor beta chains drawn from one sample of a study of blood T cell repertoires in COVID-19. Only in-frame clones appear in the TCRdb table, and some are missing; sequencing was by immunoSEQ multiplex PCR. Counted here are tens of thousands of clones, about 83% occurring once; the ten biggest clones make up over 5.5%. Sequencing was performed on peripheral blood. These receptors were collected from a man between 65 and 79 years old with COVID-19, enrolled during active disease. Each CDR3 is given with its conserved first and last residue. The D gene is left open where the match is weak.

cdr3_aa,cdr3_nt,v_call,j_call,d_call
CASSSAGGGTGELFF,TGTGCCAGCAGTTCAGCGGGAGGGGGCACCGGGGAGCTGTTTTTT,TRBV28,TRBJ2-2,TRBD2
CASSRGGPETQYF,TGTGCCAGCTCACGGGGAGGTCCGGAGACCCAGTACTTC,TRBV18,TRBJ2-5,-
CASSPTVDTLHF,TGTGCCAGCAGCCCTACCGTCGACACCCTCCACTTT,TRBV6-2/TRBV6-3,TRBJ1-6,-
CASNSGDTNGELFF,TGTGCCAGCAATTCAGGTGACACCAACGGGGAGCTGTTTTTT,TRBV13,TRBJ2-2,-
CSATEGQGAWSNQPQHF,TGCAGCGCCACGGAGGGACAGGGGGCCTGGAGCAATCAGCCCCAGCATTTT,TRBV29-1,TRBJ1-5,TRBD1
CASSYSSPDLSYEQYF,TGTGCCAGCAGTTACTCGAGTCCCGATCTCTCCTACGAGCAGTACTTC,TRBV6-5,TRBJ2-7,-
CASSTKQGFQETQYF,TGTGCCAGTAGTACAAAACAGGGTTTCCAAGAGACCCAGTACTTC,TRBV19,TRBJ2-5,-
CASSYSGTLNTEAFF,TGTGCCAGCAGTTACTCCGGGACTCTGAACACTGAAGCTTTCTTT,TRBV6-5,TRBJ1-1,-
CASSTHLAGGADTQYF,TGTGCCAGCAGCACCCATCTAGCGGGGGGGGCAGATACGCAGTATTTT,TRBV11-3,TRBJ2-3,TRBD2
CASSLTGDANDGYTF,TGCGCCAGCAGCTTGACGGGGGACGCGAATGATGGCTACACCTTC,TRBV5-1,TRBJ1-2,-